This T cell receptor beta chain originates from a study of blood T cell repertoires in COVID-19. Trimming took off 0 bases at V and 2 bases at J, with 14 bases between the two ends. The CDR3 loop spans 16 amino acids. Germline assignment: CDR1 SGDLS and CDR2 YYNGEE. In the authors' methods: Nucleated cell number was recorded as an estimate derived from reference gene primer amplification. The method was immunoSEQ multiplex PCR; TCRdb's version includes in-frame clones alone and lacks a portion of them. D and trimming were read from the DNA, whereas the V and J calls and clone size are those reported in that table. Of about 240,000 clones in the sample, roughly 90% are singletons; the top ten hold around 0.8%.

Sample: peripheral blood. The TCR sequence derives from a woman in her 30s with acute or convalescent COVID-19. V and J are TRBV9 and TRBJ2-5, with D possibly TRBD2 on 6 matching bases. The CDR3 DNA follows: TGTGCCAGCAGCGTAGTTGGAGGGACCCGTCAAGAGACCCAGTACTTC. This codes for CASSVVGGTRQETQYF.